The T cell receptor beta chain under discussion was sequenced for a study of PD-L1 blockade in urothelial cancer. Study-wide context: Of roughly 30 patients, twenty-five were males with bladder-origin urothelial cancer. Researchers found blood samples held a median of about 130,000 T cells.

This sample's time point: pretreatment peripheral blood. Some clones are missing from TCRdb's copy, which holds only in-frame ones; the method was immunoSEQ multiplex PCR. The sample lists about 86,000 clones, around 85% occurring once. V dropped 3 bases and J dropped 4 bases, with 12 bases sitting between them. CDR3 length equals 13 residues. The germline V gene encodes CDR1 GTSNPN and CDR2 SVGIG (reference sequence). This clonotype originated in a man aged 60 to 69 with urothelial cancer. Sequencing was performed on PBMCs, taken around atezolizumab (anti-PD-L1) treatment. The V call is TRBV30, the J call TRBJ1-1; maybe TRBD1 (6 bases). CDR3 DNA: TGTGCCTGGAGCTGGGGGGGCATCACTGAAGCTTTCTTT. Translated: CAWSWGGITEAFF.